Reported below is one T cell receptor beta chain. This sample is part of a study of cytomegalovirus exposure and HLA in healthy donors. PCR was performed using 60 Vbeta and 13 Jbeta primers. This table comes from immunoSEQ multiplex PCR, and its TCRdb copy is limited to in-frame clones, with some not included. The sample records about 190,000 clones, 84% being singletons. V was trimmed by 10 bases and J by 2 bases, leaving 14 bases between them. This CDR3 is 13 amino acids long. Germline CDR1 reads WSHSY; CDR2 reads SAAADI. The chain carries TRBV10-2 and TRBJ1-1, with D possibly being TRBD1 (5 bases). Sequencing was carried out using PBMCs. This TCR was recovered from a boy between 10 and 17 years old in good health and CMV-seronegative. The CDR3 DNA reads as TGCGCCACGCGGGACCCACCCAACACTGAAGCTTTCTTT. Translating gives CATRDPPNTEAFF.